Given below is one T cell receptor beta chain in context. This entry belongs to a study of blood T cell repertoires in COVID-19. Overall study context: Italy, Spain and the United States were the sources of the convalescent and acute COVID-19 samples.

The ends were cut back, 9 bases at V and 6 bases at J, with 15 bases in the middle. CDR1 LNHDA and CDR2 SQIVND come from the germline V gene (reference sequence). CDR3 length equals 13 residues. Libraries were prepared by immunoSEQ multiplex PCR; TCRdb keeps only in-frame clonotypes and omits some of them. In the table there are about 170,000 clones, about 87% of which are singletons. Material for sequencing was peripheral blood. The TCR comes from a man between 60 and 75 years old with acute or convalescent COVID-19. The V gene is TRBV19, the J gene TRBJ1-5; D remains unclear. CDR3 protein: CASSPYPIQPQHF. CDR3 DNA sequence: TGTGCCAGCTCACCCTATCCAATTCAGCCCCAGCATTTT.